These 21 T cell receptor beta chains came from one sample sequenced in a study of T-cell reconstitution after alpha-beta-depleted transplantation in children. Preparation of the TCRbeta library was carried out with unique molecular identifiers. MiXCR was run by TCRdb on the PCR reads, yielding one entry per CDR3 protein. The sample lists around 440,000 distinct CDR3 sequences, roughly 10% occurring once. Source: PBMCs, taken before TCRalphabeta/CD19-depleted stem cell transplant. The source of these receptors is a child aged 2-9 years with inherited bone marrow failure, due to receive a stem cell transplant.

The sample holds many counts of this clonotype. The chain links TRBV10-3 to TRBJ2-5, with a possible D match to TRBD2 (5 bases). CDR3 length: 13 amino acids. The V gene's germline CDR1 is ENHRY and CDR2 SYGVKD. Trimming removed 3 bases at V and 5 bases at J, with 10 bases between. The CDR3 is CAISETRSETQYF. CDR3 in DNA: TGTGCCATCAGTGAAACTAGGTCCGAGACCCAGTACTTC.

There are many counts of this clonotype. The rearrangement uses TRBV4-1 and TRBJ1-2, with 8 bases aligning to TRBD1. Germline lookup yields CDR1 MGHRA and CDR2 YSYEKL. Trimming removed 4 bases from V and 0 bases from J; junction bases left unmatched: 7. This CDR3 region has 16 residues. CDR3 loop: CASSPLDRATNYGYTF. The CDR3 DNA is TGCGCCAGCAGCCCGTTGGACAGGGCTACTAACTATGGCTACACCTTC.

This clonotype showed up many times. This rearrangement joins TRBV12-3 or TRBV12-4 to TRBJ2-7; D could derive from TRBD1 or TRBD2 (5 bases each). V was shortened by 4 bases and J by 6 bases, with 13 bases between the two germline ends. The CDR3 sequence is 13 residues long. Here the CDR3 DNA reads TGTGCCAGCAGTTGGACATCTGCGGGCGAGCAGTACTTC. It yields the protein CASSWTSAGEQYF.

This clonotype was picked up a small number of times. The CDR3 region is CASAVHYEQYF. CDR3 in DNA: TGCGCCAGCGCAGTTCACTACGAGCAGTACTTC. The gene calls are TRBV10-2 and TRBJ2-7; D not resolved. Germline V CDR1 and CDR2: WSHSY, SAAADI. V shed 8 bases and J shed 3 bases, with 8 bases lying between them. The CDR3 contains 11 residues.

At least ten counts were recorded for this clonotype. The CDR3 loop reads CASQGYEQYF. Here the CDR3 DNA reads TGTGCCAGCCAGGGCTACGAGCAGTACTTC. This chain uses TRBV6-2 or TRBV6-3 with TRBJ2-7, with a tentative D call TRBD1 (5 bases). CDR1 is MNHEY and CDR2 is SVGEGT in the germline V gene. The CDR3 is made up of 10 amino acids. The germline V and J ends were trimmed by 8 bases and 3 bases, with 5 bases remaining between them.

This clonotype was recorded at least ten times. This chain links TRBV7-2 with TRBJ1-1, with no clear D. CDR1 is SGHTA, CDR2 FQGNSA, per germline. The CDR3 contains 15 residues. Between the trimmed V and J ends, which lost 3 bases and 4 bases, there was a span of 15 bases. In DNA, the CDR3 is TGTGCCAGCAGCTTGAGGCGGGGTCCCGGCACTGAAGCTTTCTTT. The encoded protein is CASSLRRGPGTEAFF.

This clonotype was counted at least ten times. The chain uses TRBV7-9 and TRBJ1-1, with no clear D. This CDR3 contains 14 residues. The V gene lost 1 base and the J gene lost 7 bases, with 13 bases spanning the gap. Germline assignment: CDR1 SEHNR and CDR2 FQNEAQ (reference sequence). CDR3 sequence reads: CASSLGQGGVEAFF. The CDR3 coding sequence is TGTGCCAGCAGCTTAGGACAAGGTGGGGTTGAAGCTTTCTTT.

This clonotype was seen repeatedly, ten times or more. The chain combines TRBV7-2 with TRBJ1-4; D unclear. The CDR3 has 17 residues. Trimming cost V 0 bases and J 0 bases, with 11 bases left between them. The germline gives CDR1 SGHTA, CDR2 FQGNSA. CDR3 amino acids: CASSLAKTPATNEKLFF. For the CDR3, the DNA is TGTGCCAGCAGCTTAGCGAAAACCCCGGCAACTAATGAAAAACTGTTTTTT.

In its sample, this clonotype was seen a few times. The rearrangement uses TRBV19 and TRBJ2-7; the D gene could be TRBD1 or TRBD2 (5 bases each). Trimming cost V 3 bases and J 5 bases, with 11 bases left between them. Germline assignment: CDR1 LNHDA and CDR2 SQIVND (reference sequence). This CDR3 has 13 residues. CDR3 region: CASSMEVQDEQYF. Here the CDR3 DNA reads TGTGCCAGTAGTATGGAGGTACAGGACGAGCAGTACTTC.

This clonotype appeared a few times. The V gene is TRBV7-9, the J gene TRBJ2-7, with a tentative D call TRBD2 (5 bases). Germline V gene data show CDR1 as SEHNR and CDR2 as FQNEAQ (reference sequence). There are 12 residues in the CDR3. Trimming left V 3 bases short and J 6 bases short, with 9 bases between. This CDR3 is CASSLRESEQYF. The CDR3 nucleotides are TGTGCCAGCAGCTTGAGGGAAAGCGAGCAGTACTTC.

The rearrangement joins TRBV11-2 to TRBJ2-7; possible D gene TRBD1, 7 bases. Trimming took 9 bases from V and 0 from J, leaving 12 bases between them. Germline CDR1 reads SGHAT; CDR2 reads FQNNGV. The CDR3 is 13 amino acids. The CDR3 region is CASGGTDSYEQYF. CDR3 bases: TGTGCCAGTGGGGGGACAGACTCCTACGAGCAGTACTTC.

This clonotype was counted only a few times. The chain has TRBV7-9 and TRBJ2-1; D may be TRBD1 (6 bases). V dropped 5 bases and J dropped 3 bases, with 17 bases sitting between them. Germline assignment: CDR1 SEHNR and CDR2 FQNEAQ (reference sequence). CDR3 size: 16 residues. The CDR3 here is CASSTTGSVRYNEQFF. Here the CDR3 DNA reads TGTGCCAGCAGCACCACAGGGTCGGTTCGCTACAATGAGCAGTTCTTC.

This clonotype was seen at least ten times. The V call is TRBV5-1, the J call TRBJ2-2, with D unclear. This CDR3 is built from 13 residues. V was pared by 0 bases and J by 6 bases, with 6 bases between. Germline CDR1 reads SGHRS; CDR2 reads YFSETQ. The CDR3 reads CASSLDRPGELFF. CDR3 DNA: TGCGCCAGCAGCTTGGACCGGCCCGGGGAGCTGTTTTTT.

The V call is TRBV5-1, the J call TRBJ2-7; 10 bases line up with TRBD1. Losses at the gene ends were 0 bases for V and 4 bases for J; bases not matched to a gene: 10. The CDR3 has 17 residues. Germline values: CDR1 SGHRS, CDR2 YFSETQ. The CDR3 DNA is TGCGCCAGCAGCTTGGGACCCTCCGGGACAGGGGTGTACGAGCAGTACTTC. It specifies CASSLGPSGTGVYEQYF.

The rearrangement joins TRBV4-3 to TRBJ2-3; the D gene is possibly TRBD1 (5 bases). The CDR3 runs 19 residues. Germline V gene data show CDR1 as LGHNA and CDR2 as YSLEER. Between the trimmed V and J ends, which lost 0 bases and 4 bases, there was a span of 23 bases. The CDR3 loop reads CASSQELWGLAGSPDTQYF. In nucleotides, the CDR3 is TGCGCCAGCAGCCAAGAACTTTGGGGCTTAGCAGGGTCACCAGATACGCAGTATTTT.

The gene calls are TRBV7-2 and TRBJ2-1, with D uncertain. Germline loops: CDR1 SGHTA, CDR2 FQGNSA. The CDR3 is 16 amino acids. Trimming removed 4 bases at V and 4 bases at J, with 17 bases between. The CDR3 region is CASSSTYDAGYNEQFF. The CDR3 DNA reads TGTGCCAGCAGCTCCACATATGACGCTGGGTACAATGAGCAGTTCTTC.

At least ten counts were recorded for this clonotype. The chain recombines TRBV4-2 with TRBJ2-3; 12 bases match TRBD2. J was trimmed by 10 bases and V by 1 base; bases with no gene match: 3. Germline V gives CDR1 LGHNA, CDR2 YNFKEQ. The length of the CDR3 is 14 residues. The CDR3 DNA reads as TGTGCCAGCAGCCAAGGGCTAGCGGGAGGGGCGCAGTATTTT. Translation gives CASSQGLAGGAQYF.

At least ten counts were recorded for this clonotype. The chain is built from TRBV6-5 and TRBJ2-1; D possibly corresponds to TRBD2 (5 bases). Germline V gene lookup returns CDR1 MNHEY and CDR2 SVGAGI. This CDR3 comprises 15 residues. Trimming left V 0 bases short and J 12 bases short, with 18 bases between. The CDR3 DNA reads TGTGCCAGCAGTTACTCGCGGCTAGCTGCAAGGGTGCAGTTCTTC. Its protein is CASSYSRLAARVQFF.

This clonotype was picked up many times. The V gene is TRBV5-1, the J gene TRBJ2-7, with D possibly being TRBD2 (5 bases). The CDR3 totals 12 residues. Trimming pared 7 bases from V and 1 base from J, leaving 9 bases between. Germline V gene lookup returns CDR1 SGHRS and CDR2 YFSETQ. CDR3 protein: CASGRESYEQYF. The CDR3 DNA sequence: TGCGCCAGCGGGAGAGAATCCTACGAGCAGTACTTC.

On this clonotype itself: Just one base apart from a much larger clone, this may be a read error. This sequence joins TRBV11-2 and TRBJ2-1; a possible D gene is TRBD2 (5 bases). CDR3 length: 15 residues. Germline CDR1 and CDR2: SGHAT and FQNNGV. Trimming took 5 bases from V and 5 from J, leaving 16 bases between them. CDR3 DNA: TGTGCCAGCAGCCTTGAGGGCCGTCGCGACAATGAGCAGTTCTTC. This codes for CASSLEGRRDNEQFF.

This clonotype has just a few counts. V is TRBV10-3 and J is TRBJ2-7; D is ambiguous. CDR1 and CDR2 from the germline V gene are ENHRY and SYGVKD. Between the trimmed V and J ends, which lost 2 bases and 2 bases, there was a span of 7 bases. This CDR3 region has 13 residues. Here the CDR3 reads CAISEPTPYEQYF. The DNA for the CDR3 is TGTGCCATCAGTGAGCCGACCCCCTACGAGCAGTACTTC.